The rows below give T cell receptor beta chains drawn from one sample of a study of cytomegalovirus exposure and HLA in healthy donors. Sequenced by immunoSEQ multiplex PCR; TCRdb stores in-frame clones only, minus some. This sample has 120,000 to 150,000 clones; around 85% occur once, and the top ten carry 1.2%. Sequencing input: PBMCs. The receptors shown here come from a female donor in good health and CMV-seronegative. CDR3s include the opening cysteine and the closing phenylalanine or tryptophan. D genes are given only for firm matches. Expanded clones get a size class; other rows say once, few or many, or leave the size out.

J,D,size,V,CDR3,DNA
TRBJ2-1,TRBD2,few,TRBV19,CASSIRTSGTYEQFF,TGTGCCAGTAGTATAAGGACTAGCGGTACCTATGAGCAGTTCTTC
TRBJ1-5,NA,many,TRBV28,CASSSPRSEGRAFNQPQHF,TGTGCCAGCAGTTCTCCTCGGTCAGAGGGGAGGGCCTTCAATCAGCCCCAGCATTTT
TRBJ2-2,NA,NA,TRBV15,CATSERVPGELFF,TGTGCCACCAGCGAGAGGGTACCCGGGGAGCTGTTTTTT
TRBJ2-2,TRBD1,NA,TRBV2,CASSRTGGEGELFF,TGTGCCAGCTCACGGACAGGGGGCGAGGGGGAGCTGTTTTTT
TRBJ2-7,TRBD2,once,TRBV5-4,CASSQGTSGYEQYF,TGTGCCAGCAGCCAGGGGACTAGCGGCTACGAGCAGTACTTC
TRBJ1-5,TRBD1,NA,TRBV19,CASSNGQGEQPQHF,TGTGCCAGTAGTAATGGACAGGGAGAACAGCCCCAGCATTTT
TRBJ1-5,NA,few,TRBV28,CASSRGEGGTPQHF,TGTGCCAGCAGTCGAGGGGAGGGGGGGACGCCCCAGCATTTT
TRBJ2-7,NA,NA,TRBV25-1,CASSEGRAYEQYF,TGTGCCAGCAGTGAGGGCAGAGCCTACGAGCAGTACTTC
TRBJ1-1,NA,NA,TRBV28,CASSLSGVYTEAFF,TGTGCCAGCAGTTTATCGGGGGTGTACACTGAAGCTTTCTTT
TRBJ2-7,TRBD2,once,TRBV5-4,CASSPGGLAGGSEQYF,TGTGCCAGCAGCCCCGGTGGCCTAGCGGGAGGGTCCGAGCAGTACTTC
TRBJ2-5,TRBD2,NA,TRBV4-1,CASSQELGLAGPLEETQYF,TGCGCCAGCAGCCAAGAGTTAGGACTAGCGGGCCCCCTCGAAGAGACCCAGTACTTC